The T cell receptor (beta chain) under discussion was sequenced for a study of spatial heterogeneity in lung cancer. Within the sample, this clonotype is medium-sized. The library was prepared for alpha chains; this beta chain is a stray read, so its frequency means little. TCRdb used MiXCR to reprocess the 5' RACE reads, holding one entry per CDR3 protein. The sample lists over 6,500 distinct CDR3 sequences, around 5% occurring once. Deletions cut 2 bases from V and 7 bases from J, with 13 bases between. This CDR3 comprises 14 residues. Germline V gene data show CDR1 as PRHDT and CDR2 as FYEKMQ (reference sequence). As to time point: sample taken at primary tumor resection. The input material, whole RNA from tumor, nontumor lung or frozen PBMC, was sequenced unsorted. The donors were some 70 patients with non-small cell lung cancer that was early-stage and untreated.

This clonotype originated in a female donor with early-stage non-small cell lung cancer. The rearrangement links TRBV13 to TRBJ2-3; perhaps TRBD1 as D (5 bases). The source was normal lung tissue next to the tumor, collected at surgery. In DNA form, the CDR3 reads TGTGCCAGCAGCTTAATCGGCAGGGAAAATACGCAGTATTTT. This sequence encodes CASSLIGRENTQYF.